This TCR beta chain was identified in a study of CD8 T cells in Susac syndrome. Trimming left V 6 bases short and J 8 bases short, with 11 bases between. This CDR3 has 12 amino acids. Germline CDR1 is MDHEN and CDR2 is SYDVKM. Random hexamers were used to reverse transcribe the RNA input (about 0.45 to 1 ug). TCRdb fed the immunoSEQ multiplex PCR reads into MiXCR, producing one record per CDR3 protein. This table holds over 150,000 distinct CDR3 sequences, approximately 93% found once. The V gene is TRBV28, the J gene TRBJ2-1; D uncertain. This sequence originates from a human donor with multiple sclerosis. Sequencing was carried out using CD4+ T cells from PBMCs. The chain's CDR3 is CASRPDTDEQFF. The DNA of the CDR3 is TGTGCCAGCAGACCCGATACGGATGAGCAGTTCTTC.